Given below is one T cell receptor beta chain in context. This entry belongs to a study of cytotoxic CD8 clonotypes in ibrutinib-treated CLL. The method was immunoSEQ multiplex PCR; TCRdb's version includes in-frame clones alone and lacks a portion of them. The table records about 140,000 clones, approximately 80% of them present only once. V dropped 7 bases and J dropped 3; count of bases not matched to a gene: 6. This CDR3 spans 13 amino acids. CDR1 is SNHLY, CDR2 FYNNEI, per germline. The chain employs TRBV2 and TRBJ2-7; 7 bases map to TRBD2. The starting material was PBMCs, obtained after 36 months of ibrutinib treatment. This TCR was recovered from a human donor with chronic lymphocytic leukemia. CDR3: CASKAGVYYEQYF. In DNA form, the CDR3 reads TGTGCCAGCAAGGCGGGGGTCTACTACGAGCAGTACTTC.